Listed below are T cell receptor beta chains from one sample, sequenced in a study of OX40 agonist ivuxolimab in advanced cancers. TCRdb's copy holds only in-frame clones and misses some; the assay was immunoSEQ multiplex PCR. The top ten hold approximately 1.1% of the sample, which has 60,000 to 70,000 clones, roughly 85% seen once. The specimen was CD4+ or CD8+ T cells sorted from blood, collected in a trial of the OX40 agonist ivuxolimab. Receptors originate from an adult with an advanced solid tumor such as melanoma, head and neck, liver or kidney cancer. Each CDR3 is given with its conserved first and last residue. The order of the fields is D gene, V gene, J gene, clone size, CDR3 DNA, CDR3 protein. The D gene is left open where the match is weak. Only some rows state a clone size, as once, few, many or a class for expanded clones.

>.|TRBV11-3|TRBJ2-2|.
TGTGCCAGCAGCTTAGTGTGGGGGAACACCGGGGAGCTGTTTTTT
CASSLVWGNTGELFF
>.|TRBV28|TRBJ2-1|.
TGTGCCAGCAGGGGGGGTCGGCGCCTGCCCGATTCCTACAATGAGCAGTTCTTC
CASRGGRRLPDSYNEQFF
>.|TRBV9|TRBJ2-3|.
TGTGCCAGCAGCCCCCACCCCGTTAGCACAGATACGCAGTATTTT
CASSPHPVSTDTQYF
>TRBD1|TRBV28|TRBJ2-5|few
TGTGCCAGCAGTTTTTTACAGGGGACCCCACAAGAGACCCAGTACTTC
CASSFLQGTPQETQYF
>.|TRBV5-5|TRBJ1-2|.
TGTGCCAGCAGCTTGGGTTGGCAGGGAAATTCTAACTATGGCTACACCTTC
CASSLGWQGNSNYGYTF
>.|TRBV6-1|TRBJ1-6|.
TGTGCCAGCAGTGAAGGGCGGAGCTCCTATAATTCACCCCTCCACTTT
CASSEGRSSYNSPLHF
>TRBD1|TRBV28|TRBJ2-7|once
TGTGCCAGCAGAACAGGGGATCTCTACGAGCAGTACTTC
CASRTGDLYEQYF
>TRBD1|TRBV10-3|TRBJ1-4|.
TGTGCCATCAGCACCGGACAGGCAACTAATGAAAAACTGTTTTTT
CAISTGQATNEKLFF
>.|TRBV7-9|TRBJ2-1|.
TGTGCCAGCAGCTTAGATTTAGTCCTAGGCTACAATGAGCAGTTCTTC
CASSLDLVLGYNEQFF
>TRBD2|TRBV11-3|TRBJ2-1|.
TGTGCCAGCAGCTCTCGGGAGGGCCTGGGGAATGAGCAGTTCTTC
CASSSREGLGNEQFF
>.|TRBV18|TRBJ1-1|few
TGTGCCAGCTCACCGTTGGGGGACACTGAAGCTTTCTTT
CASSPLGDTEAFF
>TRBD2|TRBV6-5|TRBJ2-5|.
TGTGCCAGCAGGGCGACTAGCGGCGAGACCCAGTACTTC
CASRATSGETQYF
>.|TRBV6-1|TRBJ1-3|.
TGTGCCAGCAGTGTCACCGCGGTCTCTGGAAACACCATATATTTT
CASSVTAVSGNTIYF
>.|TRBV5-8|TRBJ1-1|.
TGTGCCAGCAGCCCCGAGTTGACAAAGGCTTTCTTT
CASSPELTKAFF
>.|TRBV27|TRBJ1-1|.
TGTGCCAGCAGTTCGCTGACAGGTGGCACTGAAGCTTTCTTT
CASSSLTGGTEAFF
>TRBD2|TRBV5-1|TRBJ2-2|.
TGCGCCAGCAGCTTGACGCTAGCGGAAAACACCGGGGAGCTGTTTTTT
CASSLTLAENTGELFF